This T cell receptor (beta chain) appears in the sequencing data of a study of T cell changes during pregnancy in multiple sclerosis. Here immunoSEQ multiplex PCR was the method, and the copy in TCRdb shows in-frame clones only, minus some. The sample lists about 110,000 clones, 80% to 95% occurring once. Trimming took 6 bases from V and 0 from J; bases not matched to a gene: 4. CDR3 length: 14 residues. CDR1 and CDR2 from the germline V gene are LNHDA and SQIVND (reference sequence). The chain combines TRBV19 with TRBJ1-1, with TRBD1 identical over 7 bases. The starting material was peripheral blood, obtained after pregnancy. The receptor was isolated from a female donor with multiple sclerosis, enrolled in a pregnancy study. The CDR3 nucleotides read TGTGCCAGTAGAGAGACAGGGTTGAACACTGAAGCTTTCTTT. Translated: CASRETGLNTEAFF.